This T cell receptor beta chain stems from a study of OX40 agonist ivuxolimab in advanced cancers. Overall study context: Age averaged about 60 years (range roughly 20 to 90), and around 87% were male. Three partial responders included one hepatocellular carcinoma patient and two cutaneous melanoma patients.

This clone was seen more than once but under ten times. The table came from immunoSEQ multiplex PCR; TCRdb's copy has only in-frame clones and leaves some out. The data show tens of thousands of clones, with approximately 83% seen just once and around 4.5% held by the top ten. The sequence was collected from an adult with an advanced solid tumor such as melanoma, head and neck, liver or kidney cancer. The sequences come from CD4+ or CD8+ T cells sorted from blood, collected in a trial of the OX40 agonist ivuxolimab.

CDR3 loop: CATSPRTGGQTQYF. CDR3 sequence (DNA): TGTGCCACCAGCCCTCGGACCGGAGGGCAGACCCAGTACTTC. The J gene is TRBJ2-5, the V gene TRBV15; tentative D call: TRBD2 (6 bases). This CDR3 is built from 14 residues. The ends were cut back, 5 bases at V and 6 bases at J, with 16 bases in the middle. Germline CDR1 is LNHNV and CDR2 is YYDKDF (reference sequence).